This TCR beta chain was sequenced during a study of control samples from healthy donors and cancer patients. V was pared by 5 bases and J by 4 bases, with 7 bases of the junction left unmatched. The CDR3 is 16 amino acids. Per germline, CDR1 SEHNR and CDR2 FQNEAQ (reference sequence). The assay was immunoSEQ multiplex PCR, and TCRdb's table has in-frame clones only and misses some. The data hold 40,000 to 60,000 clones, with 88% observed a single time. This chain uses TRBV7-9 with TRBJ2-3, with 12 bases matching TRBD1. The origin of this receptor is a man aged 50 to 59 with head and neck cancer. The sample was PBMCs. The CDR3 loop reads CASSTVGTGGPDTQYF. In DNA form, the CDR3 reads TGTGCCAGCAGCACGGTGGGGACAGGGGGCCCAGATACGCAGTATTTT.